This is a list of T cell receptor beta chains from one sample in a study of T cells in Graves' hyperthyroidism and ophthalmopathy. TCRdb independently ran MiXCR on the multiplex PCR reads; one entry per CDR3 protein. Of approximately 700,000 distinct CDR3 sequences in the sample, roughly 46% are singletons; the top ten hold 7% to 7.5%. Specimen: peripheral blood or thyroid tissue (not recorded which). Every receptor here comes from an adult man with Graves' disease, either hyperthyroidism or ophthalmopathy (not recorded which). The CDR3 runs from the conserved cysteine through the conserved F or W. Each record gives: clone size, V gene, J gene, D gene, CDR3 DNA, CDR3 protein. D genes are given only for firm matches. Clone sizes are given selectively: once, few, many, or a class where the clone is expanded.

size: -
V: TRBV4-1
J: TRBJ1-1
D: -
DNA: TGCGCCAGCAGCCACGCCCTCAGTTACATGAACACTGAAGCTTTCTTT
CDR3: CASSHALSYMNTEAFF

size: -
V: TRBV29-1
J: TRBJ1-2
D: -
DNA: TGCAGCGTTGAGATAAGCTCACCAAGGGGATTAAACTATGGCTACACCTTC
CDR3: CSVEISSPRGLNYGYTF

size: once
V: TRBV7-4
J: TRBJ1-6
D: TRBD1
DNA: TGTGCCAGCAGCTTCTCTGCCGGGACAGGGGGATCACCCCTCCACTTT
CDR3: CASSFSAGTGGSPLHF

size: -
V: TRBV11-2
J: TRBJ1-5
D: -
DNA: TGTGCCAGCAGCGTATCCGGGGCCGCCAATCAGCCCCAGCATTTT
CDR3: CASSVSGAANQPQHF

size: -
V: TRBV2
J: TRBJ2-5
D: TRBD1
DNA: TGTGCCAGCAGTAGCGACAGGGAAGTAGAAGAGACCCAGTACTTC
CDR3: CASSSDREVEETQYF

size: -
V: TRBV2
J: TRBJ1-2
D: TRBD1
DNA: TGTGCCCTACAGGGGGCTATAGCGTTTGGCTACACCTTC
CDR3: CALQGAIAFGYTF

size: many
V: TRBV9
J: TRBJ1-2
D: TRBD1
DNA: TGTGCCAGCAGGGACAGGATCTATGGCTACACCTTC
CDR3: CASRDRIYGYTF

size: -
V: TRBV20-1
J: TRBJ1-1
D: -
DNA: TGCAGTGCATCACGGGGTTTGGTCACTGAAGCTTTCTTT
CDR3: CSASRGLVTEAFF

size: few
V: TRBV20-1
J: TRBJ1-1
D: TRBD1
DNA: TGCAGTGCTAAGACAGGGGGCCCTACCATGAACACTGAAGCTTTCTTT
CDR3: CSAKTGGPTMNTEAFF

size: -
V: TRBV14
J: TRBJ1-6
D: TRBD1
DNA: TGTGCCAGCAGCCCGGACAGGTATCAGCCCCTCCACTTT
CDR3: CASSPDRYQPLHF

size: -
V: TRBV2
J: TRBJ1-2
D: TRBD1
DNA: TGTGCCAGCAGAGGAACTCAGGGGGCTGGCTACACCTTC
CDR3: CASRGTQGAGYTF

size: many
V: TRBV15
J: TRBJ2-5
D: -
DNA: TGTGCCACCAGCAGAGAAGGGGGGCGCGGGTCCCAGTACTTC
CDR3: CATSREGGRGSQYF

size: -
V: TRBV3-1
J: TRBJ1-2
D: TRBD1
DNA: TGTGCCAGCACTAAACAGGGGAACTATGGCTACACCTTC
CDR3: CASTKQGNYGYTF

size: many
V: TRBV7-2
J: TRBJ1-5
D: -
DNA: TGTGCCAGCAGCTTAGGGGCCGGGGCTAGCAATCAGCCCCAGCATTTT
CDR3: CASSLGAGASNQPQHF

size: -
V: TRBV29-1
J: TRBJ2-7
D: -
DNA: TGCAGCACCCGACCCCCCGGCGGTGAAGAGACAGGCTACGAGCAGTACTTC
CDR3: CSTRPPGGEETGYEQYF

size: -
V: TRBV7-9
J: TRBJ2-7
D: TRBD1
DNA: TGTGCCAGCAGCTTGGACAGGGAAGGCTACGAGCAGTACTTC
CDR3: CASSLDREGYEQYF

size: -
V: TRBV7-2
J: TRBJ1-2
D: -
DNA: TGTGCCAGCAGCCAATTGGGCTGTGGCTTTGAACGTGGCTACACCTTC
CDR3: CASSQLGCGFERGYTF

size: -
V: TRBV24-1
J: TRBJ2-1
D: -
DNA: TGTGCCACCAGTGATCCAACCTTCAATGAGCAGTTCTTC
CDR3: CATSDPTFNEQFF

size: -
V: TRBV6-5
J: TRBJ2-5
D: -
DNA: TGTGCCAGCAGTTATGGGTTTAGGTCTGAGGAAGAGACCCAGTACTTC
CDR3: CASSYGFRSEEETQYF

size: once
V: TRBV6-1
J: TRBJ2-7
D: -
DNA: TGTGCCAGCAGCGAAAGGAACTCCTACGAGCAGTACTTC
CDR3: CASSERNSYEQYF

size: few
V: TRBV14
J: TRBJ1-1
D: -
DNA: TGTGCCAGCAGCCAAGTTTCGGGGACTGAAGCTTTCTTT
CDR3: CASSQVSGTEAFF

size: many
V: TRBV10-3
J: TRBJ2-7
D: TRBD1
DNA: TGTGCCAGCAGGACAGGGGGCTACGAGCAGTACTTC
CDR3: CASRTGGYEQYF

size: -
V: TRBV15
J: TRBJ1-4
D: -
DNA: TGTGCCACCAGCCGAACAGGACAAGGACGCGAAAAACTGTTTTTT
CDR3: CATSRTGQGREKLFF

size: few
V: TRBV11-3
J: TRBJ2-5
D: -
DNA: TGTGCCAGCAGCTTAGATTCCGTCCTAGCCTACCAAGAGACCCAGTACTTC
CDR3: CASSLDSVLAYQETQYF

size: -
V: TRBV19
J: TRBJ1-1
D: TRBD1
DNA: TGTGCCACGACAGGGTTGGTTGCTGAAGCTTTCTTT
CDR3: CATTGLVAEAFF

size: -
V: TRBV6-5
J: TRBJ1-4
D: TRBD1
DNA: TGTGCCATCAGTTCTCGACAGGGTCGAGAAAAACTGTTTTTT
CDR3: CAISSRQGREKLFF

size: few
V: TRBV10-3
J: TRBJ2-7
D: TRBD2
DNA: TGTGCCAGCGGCAGAGCGGGAGGTTCCTACGAGCAGTACTTC
CDR3: CASGRAGGSYEQYF